The sequence of this T cell receptor beta chain was determined in a study of blood T cell repertoires in COVID-19. At the level of the study: In each case, the material was cDNA or gDNA derived from T cells, B-cell-depleted T cells, or PBMCs.

Libraries were prepared by immunoSEQ multiplex PCR; TCRdb keeps only in-frame clonotypes and omits some of them. The table lists a few hundred thousand clones, about 90% of them singletons, with 2.2% in the top ten. V dropped 4 bases and J dropped 1; count of bases not matched to a gene: 10. The germline CDR1 and CDR2 sequences are LGHNA and YSLEER. This CDR3 contains 17 residues. V is TRBV4-3 and J is TRBJ2-3; TRBD2 aligns across 8 bases. This TCR came from a woman in her forties or fifties who had recovered from COVID-19. Material for sequencing was peripheral blood. The CDR3 spells CASSPIPAGGGTDTQYF. The CDR3 DNA reads as TGCGCCAGCAGCCCCATCCCCGCGGGGGGTGGCACAGATACGCAGTATTTT.